This T cell receptor (beta chain) was obtained from a study of cytomegalovirus exposure and HLA in healthy donors. Across the study: Early released data had tens of millions of unique TCRs, all coming from HLA-typed donors. Study results and caveats: High sensitivity and specificity were reportedly achieved when the classifier diagnosed cytomegalovirus status. Trimming of TCR beta V- and J-genes showed a link, identified in a later analysis, to a missense DCLRE1C variant. Later on, an analysis tied approximately 17,000 TCR beta sequences to HLA alleles at 0.05 false discovery rate.

PCR amplification relied on 60 Vbeta primers (plus 13 Jbeta primers). Sequenced by immunoSEQ multiplex PCR; TCRdb stores in-frame clones only, minus some. In the table there are over 130,000 clones, 82% of which are singletons. With respect to this clone: Its antigen is unknown.

The germline V gene has CDR1 MNHEY and CDR2 SMNVEV (reference sequence). V lost 3 bases, J lost 4 bases, and 5 bases stayed unmatched. This CDR3 comprises 15 residues. The receptor comes from a male donor in good health and CMV-seronegative. Sequencing was done on a sample of PBMCs. The J gene is TRBJ2-7, the V gene TRBV27; the match to TRBD2 covers 11 bases. The CDR3 region has the DNA TGTGCCAGCAGTTTGCTAGCGGGAGGAGGATACGAGCAGTACTTC. It yields the protein CASSLLAGGGYEQYF.